Listed below are T cell receptor beta chains from one sample, sequenced in a study of response to subunit inactivated influenza vaccine. Each CDR3 protein is one row after TCRdb ran MiXCR on the RT-PCR reads. The sample has hundreds of thousands of distinct CDR3 sequences, roughly 13% seen once; the top ten hold roughly 14%. Specimen: PBMCs from blood, collected roughly 6 weeks after vaccination. These receptors all stem from a man in his forties or fifties who received an inactivated influenza vaccine. Each CDR3 is given with its conserved first and last residue. The D gene is left open where the match is weak. Size values are once, few and many counts, or a class for expanded clones, and some rows have none.

TRBJ2-2 | - | TRBV7-6 | TRBD1 | CASRRGQGGTGELFF | TGTGCCAGCAGGCGGGGACAGGGGGGTACCGGGGAGCTGTTTTTT
TRBJ2-5 | many | TRBV7-6 | - | CASSSGRSQETQYF | TGTGCCAGCAGCTCGGGACGGAGTCAAGAGACCCAGTACTTC
TRBJ2-5 | few | TRBV12-3/TRBV12-4 | TRBD2 | CASSQIAGGETQYF | TGTGCCAGCAGCCAGATAGCGGGTGGAGAGACCCAGTACTTC
TRBJ2-7 | few | TRBV10-3 | - | CAISVAGASRSYEQYF | TGTGCCATCAGTGTCGCAGGGGCCTCAAGAAGCTACGAGCAGTACTTC
TRBJ1-5 | many | TRBV12-3/TRBV12-4 | - | CASSFENQPQHF | TGTGCCAGCAGTTTTGAGAATCAGCCCCAGCATTTT
TRBJ2-1 | many | TRBV20-1 | TRBD2 | CSATGTSAYNEQFF | TGCAGTGCTACCGGGACTAGCGCTTACAATGAGCAGTTCTTC
TRBJ1-2 | many | TRBV6-1 | TRBD1 | CASTQGTGTDSYTF | TGTGCCAGTACCCAAGGGACAGGCACCGATAGCTACACCTTC
TRBJ2-1 | many | TRBV20-1 | TRBD2 | CSARGTSGRAVNEQFF | TGCAGTGCTAGAGGGACTAGCGGGAGGGCCGTAAATGAGCAGTTCTTC
TRBJ2-7 | few | TRBV20-1 | - | CSARKGSAKEQYF | TGCAGTGCCAGAAAAGGTTCAGCGAAGGAGCAGTACTTC
TRBJ2-4 | - | TRBV7-8 | - | CASSEGHQLAKNIQYF | TGTGCCAGCAGCGAGGGACACCAGCTAGCCAAAAACATTCAGTACTTC
TRBJ2-1 | few | TRBV11-2 | TRBD2 | CASSLVAGGLTSEQFF | TGTGCCAGCAGCTTAGTAGCGGGGGGGCTAACTAGTGAGCAGTTCTTC
TRBJ1-5 | many | TRBV27 | - | CASTTNIGQPQHF | TGTGCCAGCACGACAAATATTGGACAGCCCCAGCATTTT
TRBJ2-2 | many | TRBV7-2 | - | CASSLGTGGELFF | TGTGCCAGCAGCCTCGGAACAGGCGGGGAGCTGTTTTTT
TRBJ1-5 | few | TRBV12-3/TRBV12-4 | TRBD1 | CASSRTGAQPQHF | TGTGCCAGCAGTCGGACAGGAGCTCAGCCCCAGCATTTT
TRBJ2-1 | - | TRBV4-2 | TRBD2 | CASSQEGLATYNEQFF | TGTGCCAGCAGCCAAGAAGGACTAGCGACCTACAATGAGCAGTTCTTC
TRBJ2-3 | many | TRBV20-1 | - | CSARGLTSASTDTQYF | TGCAGTGCTAGAGGCCTGACTAGTGCTAGCACAGATACGCAGTATTTT
TRBJ2-3 | - | TRBV7-9 | TRBD2 | CASSLGWEGDTQYF | TGTGCCAGCAGCCTCGGATGGGAGGGAGATACGCAGTATTTT
TRBJ2-3 | - | TRBV24-1 | - | CATSDNDSPTQYF | TGTGCCACCAGTGACAACGACAGCCCCACGCAGTATTTT
TRBJ2-2 | few | TRBV7-2 | TRBD2 | CASSLRGLAALGELFF | TGTGCCAGCAGCTTACGAGGACTAGCGGCCCTAGGGGAGCTGTTTTTT
TRBJ1-1 | - | TRBV20-1 | - | CSARDLRGLGQGNTEAFF | TGCAGTGCTAGAGATTTGAGGGGCCTGGGACAAGGGAACACTGAAGCTTTCTTT
TRBJ1-2 | once | TRBV25-1 | - | CASREFRGDYGYTF | TGTGCCAGCAGGGAATTTCGGGGGGACTATGGCTACACCTTC
TRBJ2-7 | - | TRBV29-1 | - | CSVRIRNSYEQYF | TGCAGCGTCCGTATACGAAACTCCTACGAGCAGTACTTC
TRBJ2-1 | many | TRBV5-1 | - | CASTPLPWDNEQFF | TGCGCCAGCACGCCGCTACCCTGGGACAATGAGCAGTTCTTC
TRBJ1-2 | - | TRBV2 | TRBD1 | CASIGDRANYGYTF | TGTGCCAGCATCGGAGACAGGGCTAACTATGGCTACACCTTC
TRBJ1-1 | - | TRBV10-3 | - | CAISESGGRTEAFF | TGTGCCATCAGTGAGTCGGGGGGGCGCACTGAAGCTTTCTTT
TRBJ1-1 | - | TRBV6-5 | TRBD1 | CASSYNPWAGGEAFF | TGTGCCAGCAGTTACAATCCGTGGGCAGGGGGCGAAGCTTTCTTT
TRBJ2-1 | many | TRBV4-2 | - | CASSQDRLDSYNEQFF | TGTGCCAGCAGCCAAGATCGACTAGACTCCTACAATGAGCAGTTCTTC
TRBJ1-4 | - | TRBV28 | - | CASSLLVTREKLFF | TGTGCCAGCAGTTTACTTGTAACGAGGGAAAAACTGTTTTTT
TRBJ2-1 | many | TRBV12-3/TRBV12-4 | TRBD2 | CASSTSGAYNEQFF | TGTGCCAGCAGCACTAGCGGAGCTTACAATGAGCAGTTCTTC
TRBJ2-7 | many | TRBV7-2 | TRBD1 | CASSATGGASYEQYF | TGTGCCAGCAGCGCGACAGGGGGCGCCTCCTACGAGCAGTACTTC
TRBJ2-7 | - | TRBV5-1 | - | CASSSQPGTTYEQYF | TGCGCCAGCAGCTCGCAACCCGGGACCACCTACGAGCAGTACTTC
TRBJ2-3 | - | TRBV11-2 | TRBD1 | CASSLGAPDRGLADTQYF | TGTGCCAGCAGCTTAGGGGCCCCCGACAGGGGGCTCGCAGATACGCAGTATTTT
TRBJ1-1 | few | TRBV10-2 | - | CASSGRLEAFF | TGCGCCAGCAGCGGACGTCTTGAAGCTTTCTTT
TRBJ2-5 | few | TRBV24-1 | TRBD1 | CATSEASGTARLKTQYF | TGTGCCACCAGTGAGGCTTCAGGGACAGCCCGACTGAAGACCCAGTACTTC
TRBJ2-3 | - | TRBV27 | TRBD2 | CASSSDTSGRGTQYF | TGTGCCAGCAGTTCGGACACTAGCGGGAGAGGTACGCAGTATTTT
TRBJ2-1 | few | TRBV28 | - | CASSTSSVQFF | TGTGCCAGCAGCACCTCTTCGGTGCAGTTCTTC